This section outlines one T cell receptor (beta chain) sequence together with its context. The data originate from a study of blood T cell repertoires in COVID-19. Study background: Acute and convalescent COVID-19 samples came from the United States, Italy and Spain. T cells, B-cell-depleted T cells, or PBMCs supplied cDNA or gDNA.

Seattle's enrolled individuals joined amid active infection and were then monitored longitudinally. Here immunoSEQ multiplex PCR was the method, and the copy in TCRdb shows in-frame clones only, minus some. The table shows about 320,000 clones, with approximately 89% occurring only once. CDR3 length equals 14 residues. Germline CDR1 reads MNHEY; CDR2 reads SVGAGI. V dropped 6 bases and J dropped 1 base, with 10 bases sitting between them. Input material: peripheral blood. The genes are TRBV6-5 and TRBJ1-5; D uncertain. The clonotype comes from a woman in her 30s with COVID-19, enrolled during active disease. CDR3 nucleotides: TGTGCCAGCAGGGAGGGTGTAAGCAATCAGCCCCAGCATTTT. Translation: CASREGVSNQPQHF.